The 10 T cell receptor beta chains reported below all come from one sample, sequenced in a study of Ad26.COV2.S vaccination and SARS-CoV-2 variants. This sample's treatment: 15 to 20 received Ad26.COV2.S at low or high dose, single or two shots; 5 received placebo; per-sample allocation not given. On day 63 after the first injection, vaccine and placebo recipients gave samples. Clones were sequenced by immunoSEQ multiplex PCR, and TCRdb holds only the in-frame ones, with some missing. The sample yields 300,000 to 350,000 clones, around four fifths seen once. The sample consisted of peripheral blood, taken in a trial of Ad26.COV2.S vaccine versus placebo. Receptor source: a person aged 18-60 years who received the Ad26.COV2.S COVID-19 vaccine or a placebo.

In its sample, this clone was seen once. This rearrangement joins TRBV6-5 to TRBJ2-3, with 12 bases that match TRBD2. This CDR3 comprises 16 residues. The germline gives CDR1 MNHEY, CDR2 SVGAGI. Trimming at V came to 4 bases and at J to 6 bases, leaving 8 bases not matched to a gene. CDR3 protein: CASSSSGGAIRDTQYF. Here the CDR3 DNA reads TGTGCCAGCAGTTCTAGCGGGGGGGCCATTAGGGATACGCAGTATTTT.

The DNA for the CDR3 is TGTGCCAGCAGTTACACTAGCGGGGACCCTCGGGCCTACAATGAGCAGTTCTTC. Its protein is CASSYTSGDPRAYNEQFF. The chain has TRBV6-2 or TRBV6-3 and TRBJ2-1; 10 nucleotides line up with TRBD2. After removal of 2 bases from V and 2 bases from J, the junction contained 9 bases not matched to a gene. Germline assignment: CDR1 MNHEY and CDR2 SVGEGT. This CDR3 comprises 18 residues.

CDR3 nucleotides: TGCGCCAGCAGCTTGGGCTTAAGCGTTGGCACAGATACGCAGTATTTT. Translation gives CASSLGLSVGTDTQYF. J is TRBJ2-3 and V is TRBV5-1, with no clear D. Germline assignment: CDR1 SGHRS and CDR2 YFSETQ. The CDR3 sequence is 16 residues long. Trimming shortened V by 0 bases and J by 1 base, and 12 bases separated the two germline ends.

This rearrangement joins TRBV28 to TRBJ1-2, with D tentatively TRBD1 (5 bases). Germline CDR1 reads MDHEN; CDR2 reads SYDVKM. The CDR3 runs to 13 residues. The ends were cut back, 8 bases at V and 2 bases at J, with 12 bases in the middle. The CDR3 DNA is TGTGCCAGCGGGGGAGATTCGAACTATGGCTACACCTTC. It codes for CASGGDSNYGYTF.

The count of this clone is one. The CDR3 here is CAGSGGAGELFF. In nucleotides, the CDR3 is TGTGCGGGCAGCGGGGGGGCAGGGGAGCTGTTTTTT. The chain uses TRBV4-2 and TRBJ2-2, with 10 nucleotides matching TRBD2. Germline assignment: CDR1 LGHNA and CDR2 YNFKEQ. The CDR3 loop spans 12 amino acids.

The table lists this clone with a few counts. CDR3 DNA: TGTGCCAGCAGTGTAGGGCAGTCCCTTGAAGCTTTCTTT. It is translated as CASSVGQSLEAFF. V usage is TRBV2 and J usage is TRBJ1-1; D uncertain. Germline CDR1 reads SNHLY; CDR2 reads FYNNEI. V lost 4 bases and J 7 bases, leaving 13 bases between the germline ends. CDR3 length: 13 residues.

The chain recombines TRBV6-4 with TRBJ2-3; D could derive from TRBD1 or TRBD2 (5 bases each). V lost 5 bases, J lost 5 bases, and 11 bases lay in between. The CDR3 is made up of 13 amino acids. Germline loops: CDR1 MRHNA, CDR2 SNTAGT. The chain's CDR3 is CASSKERGDTQYF. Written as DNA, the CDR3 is TGTGCCAGCAGTAAAGAGAGGGGAGATACGCAGTATTTT.

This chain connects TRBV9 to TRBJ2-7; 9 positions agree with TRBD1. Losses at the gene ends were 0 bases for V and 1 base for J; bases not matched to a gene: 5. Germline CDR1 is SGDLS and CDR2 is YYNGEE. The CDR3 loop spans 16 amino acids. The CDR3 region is CASSVGPTGGSYEQYF. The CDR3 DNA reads TGTGCCAGCAGCGTAGGTCCGACAGGGGGTTCCTACGAGCAGTACTTC.

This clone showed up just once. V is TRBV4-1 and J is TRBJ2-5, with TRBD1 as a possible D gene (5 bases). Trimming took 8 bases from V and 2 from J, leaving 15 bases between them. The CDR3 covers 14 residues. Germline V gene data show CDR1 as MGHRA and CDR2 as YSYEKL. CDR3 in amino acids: CASGPNAGQETQYF. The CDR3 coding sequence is TGCGCCAGCGGACCCAATGCAGGGCAAGAGACCCAGTACTTC.

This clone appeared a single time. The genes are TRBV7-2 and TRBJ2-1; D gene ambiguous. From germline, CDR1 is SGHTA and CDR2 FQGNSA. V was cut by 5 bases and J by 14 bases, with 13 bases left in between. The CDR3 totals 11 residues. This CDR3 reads CASSKDPTKFF. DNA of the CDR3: TGTGCCAGCAGCAAAGACCCGACGAAGTTCTTC.